These 16 T cell receptor beta chains were all obtained from the same sample, sequenced in a study of spatial heterogeneity in lung cancer (dated by TCRdb to the late 2010s). The time point label, read with the paper, signifies: sample taken at primary tumor resection. The paper's findings and limits, for the study overall: A correlation was observed between the number of expanded intratumoral alpha and beta TCRs and the tumor nonsynonymous mutation count.

Their antigens are not known. Preparation of the library involved 5' RACE. TCRdb lists the instrument as NextSeq 500. TCRdb itself trimmed the public reads at Q25 with fastp, ran MiXCR and retained productive beta chains. All rows with the same CDR3 protein become a single entry with the most common DNA and genes. In this sample the table shows about 18,000 distinct CDR3 sequences, 9.5% to 10% of which occur a single time. Less than 25% of the sample lies in the top ten. Material: lung tumor tissue, obtained at surgery. These receptors all stem from a female donor with early-stage non-small cell lung cancer.

This clonotype turned up a few times. The library was prepared for alpha chains; this beta chain is a stray read, so its frequency means little. CDR3 DNA sequence: TGTGCCAGCAGCTGGGGGACATCTTTTGAAGCTTTCTTT. Protein: CASSWGTSFEAFF. V usage is TRBV11-2 and J usage is TRBJ1-1, with D possibly matching TRBD1 (6 bases). The CDR3 is 13 amino acids. The V and J ends lost 4 bases and 7 bases respectively, with 13 bases between them. The germline V gene has CDR1 SGHAT and CDR2 FQNNGV. Based on the CDR3 plus reference TRBV11-2 and TRBJ1-1, the full variable domain is EAGVAQSPRYKIIEKRQSVAFWCNPISGHATLYWYQQILGQGPKLLIQFQNNGVVDDSQLPKDRFSAERLKGVDSTLKIQPAKLEDSAVYLCASSWGTSFEAFFGQGTRLTVV.

At least ten counts were recorded for this clonotype. Because this beta chain is a stray read in a library intended to capture alpha chains, its abundance should not be given much weight. The chain is built from TRBV18 and TRBJ2-3; D not certain. V was trimmed by 3 bases and J by 4 bases, leaving 11 bases between them. Germline loops: CDR1 KGHSH, CDR2 LQKENI. There are 14 residues in the CDR3. CDR3: CASSPLKHPDTQYF. DNA of the CDR3: TGTGCCAGCTCACCGCTTAAGCACCCAGATACGCAGTATTTT.

This clonotype was recorded a few times. The library was designed around alpha chains, so this beta chain is a stray read whose abundance carries little weight. The genes are TRBV27 and TRBJ2-7, with 11 bases identical to TRBD1. This CDR3 contains 13 residues. V shed 5 bases and J 12 bases; nucleotides not matched to a gene: 9. Germline V lookup: CDR1 MNHEY, CDR2 SMNVEV (reference sequence). CDR3 sequence: CASSQPGQGGRYF. DNA for the CDR3: TGTGCCAGCAGTCAGCCGGGACAGGGGGGACGGTACTTC.

The table lists this clonotype with a few counts. This beta chain is a stray read from a library made for alpha chains; its abundance is not meaningful. V gene TRBV20-1 combines with J gene TRBJ1-5; perhaps TRBD1 as D (5 bases). Per the germline V gene, CDR1 is DFQATT and CDR2 is SNEGSKA (reference sequence). The CDR3 is made up of 14 amino acids. The V gene lost 1 base and the J gene lost 4 bases, with 11 bases spanning the gap. This chain's CDR3 is CSARGWGVNQPQHF. DNA of the CDR3: TGCAGTGCTAGAGGTTGGGGGGTTAATCAGCCCCAGCATTTT.

Ten or more counts support this clonotype. The library was built for alpha chains, so this beta chain is an off-target read and its size means little. The rearrangement uses TRBV6-5 and TRBJ2-3; D gene uncertain. The V and J ends lost 2 bases and 5 bases respectively, with 14 bases between them. The CDR3 is 15 amino acids. Germline CDR1 MNHEY, CDR2 SVGAGI. The CDR3 reads CASSYGSLRGDTQYF. The CDR3 region has the DNA TGTGCCAGCAGTTACGGGTCATTAAGAGGAGATACGCAGTATTTT.

This clonotype was counted between two and nine times. Being off target in a library aimed at alpha chains, this beta chain has a size of little meaning. V is TRBV11-2 and J is TRBJ1-3, with 7 bases lining up with TRBD1. The CDR3 runs 15 residues. Germline V gene data show CDR1 as SGHAT and CDR2 as FQNNGV. The V and J ends lost 2 bases and 10 bases, in that order; junction bases with no gene match: 11. The CDR3 region is CASSLTGGQSPTIYF. The CDR3 DNA reads TGTGCCAGCAGCTTAACCGGGGGACAGTCGCCGACCATATATTTT.

This clonotype was seen at least ten times. This beta chain lies outside the target of a library built for alpha chains; its clone size means little. The rearrangement uses TRBV28 and TRBJ1-2, with D perhaps TRBD1 (6 bases). V was trimmed by 8 bases and J by 8 bases, leaving 21 bases between them. The germline V gene has CDR1 MDHEN and CDR2 SYDVKM. CDR3 length equals 14 residues. This CDR3 is CASLEGQLTFGYTF. The CDR3 DNA reads as TGTGCCAGCCTAGAAGGACAGCTGACTTTCGGCTACACCTTC.

To note about this clonotype: Because the library targeted alpha chains, this beta chain is an off-target read whose size means little. The V call is TRBV5-1, the J call TRBJ2-7, with 11 bases matching TRBD2. Germline V CDR1 and CDR2: SGHRS, YFSETQ. The J segment lost 0 bases and the V segment lost 0 bases, leaving 8 bases of the junction unmatched. This CDR3 has 18 amino acids. Written as DNA, the CDR3 is TGCGCCAGCAGCTTGGTTTCCTCCGGGACTAGCGGCTCCTACGAGCAGTACTTC. Translated, it gives CASSLVSSGTSGSYEQYF.

This clonotype has just a few counts. Little can be read into the size of this beta chain, an off-target read in a library designed for alpha chains. The chain joins TRBV12-3 or TRBV12-4 to TRBJ1-1, with D maybe TRBD1 (6 bases). Trimming took 6 bases from V and 2 from J, leaving 19 bases between them. CDR3 size: 16 residues. The CDR3 DNA is TGTGCCAGCAGCCTAAAATCGGGGGCGTCCAACACTGAAGCTTTCTTT. This codes for CASSLKSGASNTEAFF.

To note about this clonotype: This beta chain is off target for a library built for alpha chains, so its abundance means little. As DNA, the CDR3 is TGTGCCAGCAGTTTTGGGGCCCTTCCCTACGAGCAGTACTTC. Its protein is CASSFGALPYEQYF. The chain combines TRBV12-3 or TRBV12-4 with TRBJ2-7, with D possibly TRBD1 on 5 matching bases. Trimming pared 3 bases from V and 2 bases from J, leaving 11 bases between. The CDR3 extends over 14 amino acids.

This clonotype has a count of ten or more. This beta chain is off target for a library built for alpha chains, so its abundance means little. The V call is TRBV5-1, the J call TRBJ2-1; D is possibly TRBD2 (6 bases). V was pared by 3 bases and J by 8 bases, with 15 bases between. Germline V gene lookup returns CDR1 SGHRS and CDR2 YFSETQ. The CDR3 spans 14 residues. The CDR3 sequence is CASSSGLISDEQFF. Here the CDR3 DNA reads TGCGCCAGCAGCTCGGGACTTATATCGGATGAGCAGTTCTTC.

This clonotype has a handful of counts. As an off-target read in a library built for alpha chains, this beta chain has a frequency of little significance. The DNA of the CDR3 is TGTGCCAGCAGCTTAGCGGGGGGCACCTACAATGAGCAGTTCTTC. Amino acids: CASSLAGGTYNEQFF. The chain carries TRBV7-2 and TRBJ2-1; the D gene could be TRBD1 or TRBD2 (6 bases each). Trimming stripped 0 bases from V and 2 bases from J, with 8 bases between. CDR1 SGHTA and CDR2 FQGNSA come from the germline V gene. The CDR3 totals 15 residues.

This clonotype occurred a few times. This beta chain appears as a stray read in a library generated for alpha chains; its size is not informative. The rearrangement uses TRBV2 and TRBJ2-7, with TRBD1 identical over 11 bases. V lost 7 bases and J lost 7; bases outside the gene matches: 12. CDR3 length equals 15 residues. Per germline, CDR1 SNHLY and CDR2 FYNNEI. The CDR3 protein is CASIDTGTGGREQYF. The CDR3 DNA reads as TGTGCCAGCATAGATACCGGGACAGGGGGACGGGAGCAGTACTTC.

This clonotype was observed many times. For a library built for alpha chains, this beta chain is a stray read; little rests on its size. V is TRBV5-1 and J is TRBJ1-5; perhaps TRBD1 as D (6 bases). Trimming shortened V by 1 base and J by 6 bases, and 14 bases separated the two germline ends. The CDR3 is made up of 15 amino acids. The germline CDR1 and CDR2 sequences are SGHRS and YFSETQ. This chain's CDR3 is CASSLSGDASQPQHF. The CDR3 DNA reads TGCGCCAGCAGCTTGTCAGGGGACGCAAGTCAGCCCCAGCATTTT.

As to this clonotype: This beta chain is an unintended read in a library built for alpha chains; its size means little. The rearrangement joins TRBV28 to TRBJ2-5; possible D gene TRBD2, 6 bases. The CDR3 contains 14 residues. Trimming removed 3 bases from V and 2 bases from J, with 10 bases in between. Germline V gene data show CDR1 as MDHEN and CDR2 as SYDVKM. This chain's CDR3 is CASSFSLAQETQYF. The DNA for the CDR3 is TGTGCCAGCAGTTTCAGTCTAGCGCAAGAGACCCAGTACTTC.

This clonotype turned up a few times. This beta chain is a stray sequence in a library constructed for alpha chains; its clone size is not meaningful. The chain employs TRBV5-1 and TRBJ1-6; 11 bases fit TRBD1. Germline CDR1 and CDR2: SGHRS and YFSETQ. This CDR3 has 15 residues. J lost 7 bases, V lost 0 bases, and 0 bases had no gene match. The CDR3: CASSLGDRGNSPLHF. Written as DNA, the CDR3 is TGCGCCAGCAGCTTGGGGGACAGGGGGAATTCACCCCTCCACTTT.